Given below is one T cell receptor beta chain in context. The sample originates from a study of blood T cell repertoires in COVID-19. Study summary: The United States, Italy and Spain were the sources of the acute and convalescent COVID-19 samples. PBMCs, B-cell-depleted T cells, or T cells provided the cDNA or gDNA that made up the material.

Germline CDR1 reads MNHEY; CDR2 reads SVGEGT. The CDR3 is 14 residues long. Trimming took 0 bases from V and 2 from J, leaving 5 bases between them. Per the original data handling: Nucleated cell counts were estimated from reference gene primer amplification. The protocol was immunoSEQ multiplex PCR, while the TCRdb copy is restricted to in-frame clones and leaves out a portion. That table supplies the V and J calls and clone size; D and trimming were determined from the DNA. The sample lists more than 75,000 clones, 65% to 90% occurring once. This rearrangement joins TRBV6-2 or TRBV6-3 to TRBJ1-3; the D is unclear. The sequenced sample consisted of peripheral blood. This clonotype was obtained from an elderly woman with active or convalescent COVID-19. CDR3 region: CASSYSGTGNTIYF. The DNA of the CDR3 is TGTGCCAGCAGTTACTCCGGGACTGGAAACACCATATATTTT.